The 29 T cell receptor beta chains reported below all come from one sample, sequenced in a study of cytomegalovirus exposure and HLA in healthy donors. Amplification used 60 Vbeta primers and 13 Jbeta primers. The assay was immunoSEQ multiplex PCR, and TCRdb's table has in-frame clones only and misses some. The table includes fewer than 250,000 clones, approximately 80% detected once. The sequenced sample consisted of PBMCs. These receptors all come from a man aged 25-40 years in good health and CMV-seronegative.

This sequence joins TRBV9 and TRBJ1-2; possibly TRBD1 for D (6 bases). The CDR3 has 15 amino acids. The V end lost 3 bases, the J end lost 2 bases, and 14 bases lay between the germline ends. CDR1 SGDLS and CDR2 YYNGEE come from the germline V gene. DNA for the CDR3: TGTGCCAGCAGCGCAGGCGGACAGACCAACTATGGCTACACCTTC. It is translated as CASSAGGQTNYGYTF.

This clone occurred a few times. J is TRBJ2-1 and V is TRBV27, with a weak D call TRBD1 (6 bases). In germline, CDR1 is MNHEY, CDR2 SMNVEV (reference sequence). V was clipped by 5 bases and J by 10 bases, with 15 bases between them. The CDR3 consists of 13 residues. Here the CDR3 reads CASSQSRGGEQFF. The CDR3 DNA follows: TGTGCCAGCAGTCAAAGCAGGGGCGGAGAGCAGTTCTTC.

This chain connects TRBV4-2 to TRBJ2-7; 8 positions agree with TRBD2. Germline CDR1 LGHNA, CDR2 YNFKEQ. J lost 5 bases, V lost 0 bases, and 12 bases had no gene match. This CDR3 has 17 residues. The CDR3 reads CASSQERPGGGPHEQYF. The CDR3, as DNA: TGTGCCAGCAGCCAAGAGAGACCCGGGGGGGGGCCCCACGAGCAGTACTTC.

The chain carries TRBV6-5 and TRBJ1-3, with a possible D match to TRBD1 (5 bases). In germline, CDR1 is MNHEY, CDR2 SVGAGI. The CDR3 consists of 14 residues. Trimming removed 6 bases at V and 0 bases at J, with 9 bases between. The CDR3 loop is CASSLGVSGNTIYF. The CDR3 bases are TGTGCCAGCAGCCTAGGGGTCTCTGGAAACACCATATATTTT.

The V and J genes are TRBV5-1 and TRBJ2-6; 7 nucleotides align to TRBD1. Germline V gene lookup returns CDR1 SGHRS and CDR2 YFSETQ. This CDR3 contains 15 residues. Germline trimming cut 4 bases from V and 2 bases from J; bases unmatched to any gene: 3. The CDR3 region is CASSLQGAGANVLTF. The CDR3 DNA follows: TGCGCCAGCAGCCTTCAGGGGGCTGGGGCCAACGTCCTGACTTTC.

The rearrangement joins TRBV5-1 to TRBJ2-3; D might be TRBD2 (7 bases). The CDR3 totals 19 residues. V gave up 0 bases and J gave up 6 bases, with 26 bases separating them. In germline, CDR1 is SGHRS, CDR2 YFSETQ. Here the CDR3 DNA reads TGCGCCAGCAGCTTGGCCAGGGGACTCGGGGGGCCGGGCGGTGATACGCAGTATTTT. It translates to CASSLARGLGGPGGDTQYF. The variable domain in full, with the rest retrieved from reference TRBV5-1 and TRBJ2-3, is KAGVTQTPRYLIKTRGQQVTLSCSPISGHRSVSWYQQTPGQGLQFLFEYFSETQRNKGNFPGRFSGRQFSNSRSEMNVSTLELGDSALYLCASSLARGLGGPGGDTQYFGPGTRLTVL.

This chain joins TRBV7-9 and TRBJ1-3; TRBD1 is a possible D gene (5 bases). The CDR3 contains 18 residues. Deletions cut 2 bases from V and 0 bases from J, with 17 bases between. Germline V gene data show CDR1 as SEHNR and CDR2 as FQNEAQ (reference sequence). The CDR3 loop reads CASSLLVAGSISGNTIYF. In DNA form, the CDR3 reads TGTGCCAGCAGCTTATTAGTTGCAGGGTCCATCTCTGGAAACACCATATATTTT.

The chain is built from TRBV18 and TRBJ2-2; D may be TRBD1 (6 bases). Germline CDR1 reads KGHSH; CDR2 reads LQKENI. V shed 2 bases and J shed 4 bases, with 23 bases lying between them. There are 19 residues in the CDR3. The CDR3 region is CASSPTGPYGTPPTGELFF. The CDR3 nucleotides read TGTGCCAGCTCACCAACCGGTCCGTACGGGACACCCCCCACCGGGGAGCTGTTTTTT.

The chain has TRBV18 and TRBJ2-7; the D gene is possibly TRBD1 (5 bases). This CDR3 region has 14 residues. V lost 3 bases to trimming and J lost 2 bases, with 11 bases between them. Germline V gene sequence: CDR1 KGHSH, CDR2 LQKENI. CDR3: CASSPPDTTYEQYF. CDR3 bases: TGTGCCAGCTCACCTCCGGACACTACCTACGAGCAGTACTTC.

V and J are TRBV9 and TRBJ2-1; TRBD1 might be the D (5 bases). The CDR3 spans 15 residues. V shed 0 bases and J shed 7 bases, with 14 bases lying between them. The germline CDR1 and CDR2 sequences are SGDLS and YYNGEE. CDR3 nucleotide sequence: TGTGCCAGCAGCGTAGCAGAGCTCCCAGGGAATGAGCAGTTCTTC. Its translation is CASSVAELPGNEQFF.

The rearrangement uses TRBV5-1 and TRBJ2-1; 7 bases are shared with TRBD2. The CDR3 covers 15 residues. V dropped 4 bases and J dropped 0; count of bases not matched to a gene: 4. Germline lookup yields CDR1 SGHRS and CDR2 YFSETQ. CDR3 in DNA: TGCGCCAGCAGCACCGGGGGGAGCTCCTACAATGAGCAGTTCTTC. This sequence encodes CASSTGGSSYNEQFF.

The count of this clone is one. This rearrangement joins TRBV11-2 to TRBJ1-4; possible D gene TRBD1, 6 bases. This CDR3 spans 18 amino acids. Germline V gene sequence: CDR1 SGHAT, CDR2 FQNNGV. Trimming removed 4 bases from V and 0 bases from J, with 18 bases in between. The CDR3 reads CASSSTLDREATNEKLFF. The DNA of the CDR3 is TGTGCCAGCAGCTCCACCCTGGACAGAGAAGCAACTAATGAAAAACTGTTTTTT. Full variable domain (rest looked up from reference TRBV11-2 and TRBJ1-4): EAGVAQSPRYKIIEKRQSVAFWCNPISGHATLYWYQQILGQGPKLLIQFQNNGVVDDSQLPKDRFSAERLKGVDSTLKIQPAKLEDSAVYLCASSSTLDREATNEKLFFGSGTQLSVL.

This clone was observed a few times. The chain couples TRBV5-1 to TRBJ2-3; 11 bases agree with TRBD2. Germline CDR1 reads SGHRS; CDR2 reads YFSETQ. The V gene end was trimmed by 7 bases and the J gene end by 6 bases; junction bases not matched to a gene: 10. The CDR3 spans 15 residues. CDR3 sequence reads: CASRLAGPPDDTQYF. The CDR3 nucleotides read TGCGCCAGCCGACTAGCGGGGCCCCCCGATGATACGCAGTATTTT.

This clone has just one count. This chain joins TRBV14 and TRBJ2-5, with D possibly being TRBD2 (6 bases). This CDR3 is 13 amino acids long. Trimming removed 1 base from V and 14 bases from J, with 17 bases in between. In germline, CDR1 is SGHDN, CDR2 FVKESK. CDR3 nucleotides: TGTGCCAGCAGCCAAGTGGAGGAGGGCGCGCTCTACTTC. It codes for CASSQVEEGALYF.

The chain couples TRBV7-9 to TRBJ2-7; 10 bases align to TRBD2. V dropped 1 base and J dropped 9; count of bases not matched to a gene: 9. There are 15 residues in the CDR3. CDR1 and CDR2 from the germline V gene are SEHNR and FQNEAQ (reference sequence). Here the CDR3 DNA reads TGTGCCAGCAGCTTAGGTAGCGGGGGGCCGTTGGGGCAGTACTTC. It yields the protein CASSLGSGGPLGQYF. The full variable domain, its missing parts supplied by reference TRBV7-9 and TRBJ2-7, is DTGVSQNPRHKITKRGQNVTFRCDPISEHNRLYWYRQTLGQGPEFLTYFQNEAQLEKSRLLSDRFSAERPKGSFSTLEIQRTEQGDSAMYLCASSLGSGGPLGQYFGPGTRLTVT.

The rearrangement joins TRBV28 to TRBJ2-7, with D maybe TRBD1 (6 bases). This CDR3 contains 14 residues. Germline V lookup: CDR1 MDHEN, CDR2 SYDVKM. V was pared by 6 bases and J by 6 bases, with 18 bases between. The CDR3 sequence: CASSLRGNRVEQYF. CDR3 DNA: TGTGCCAGCAGCCTCAGGGGAAATCGAGTCGAGCAGTACTTC.

This chain connects TRBV15 to TRBJ2-5; D ambiguous. The DNA end is a closer match to TRBJ2-7, so the J assignment may be wrong. The CDR3 is 12 amino acids. Per the germline V gene, CDR1 is LNHNV and CDR2 is YYDKDF (reference sequence). In DNA, the CDR3 is TGTGCCACCAGCAGAGTTGGGCGCGAGCAGTACTTC. This translates into CATSRVGREQYF.

V usage is TRBV6-1 and J usage is TRBJ2-4; no definite D call. The CDR3 contains 13 residues. Germline CDR1 MNHNS, CDR2 SASEGT. Trimming pared 4 bases from V and 5 bases from J, leaving 9 bases between. The CDR3 sequence is CASSVNSQNIQYF. The DNA for the CDR3 is TGTGCCAGCAGTGTAAACAGTCAAAACATTCAGTACTTC.

The sample holds a few counts of this clone. The junction does not match germline at one end; this may be a read error. The CDR3, as DNA: TGTGCTAGCAGCTCGGGACTGAAAGAGACCCAGTACTTC. Protein: CASSSGLKETQYF. The chain combines TRBV7-7 with TRBJ2-5, with D possibly TRBD2 on 6 matching bases. This CDR3 is 13 amino acids long. Germline V CDR1 and CDR2: SSHAT, FNYEAQ (reference sequence).

This chain joins TRBV28 and TRBJ1-4; D unresolved. Trimming pared 6 bases from V and 3 bases from J, leaving 11 bases between. The CDR3 contains 14 residues. Germline V CDR1 and CDR2: MDHEN, SYDVKM. CDR3 residues: CASRRAGANEKLFF. CDR3 nucleotide sequence: TGTGCCAGCAGGAGGGCCGGGGCTAATGAAAAACTGTTTTTT.

This clone was observed a single time. The chain joins TRBV27 to TRBJ2-1; a possible D gene is TRBD2 (7 bases). Trimming pared 2 bases from V and 10 bases from J, leaving 21 bases between. Germline V gene data show CDR1 as MNHEY and CDR2 as SMNVEV (reference sequence). The CDR3 spans 16 residues. CDR3 in DNA: TGTGCCAGCAGTTTAAGGGGGGGCCCAAGGCGCGTAGAGCAGTTCTTC. Protein product: CASSLRGGPRRVEQFF.

The rearrangement uses TRBV29-1 and TRBJ1-2; 7 bases align to TRBD1. CDR1 is SQVTM and CDR2 is ANQGSEA in the germline V gene. The CDR3 is 14 amino acids. Germline trimming cut 3 bases from V and 0 bases from J; bases unmatched to any gene: 4. The CDR3 here is CSVDKTGSNYGYTF. In DNA, the CDR3 is TGCAGCGTTGATAAGACAGGGTCTAACTATGGCTACACCTTC.

A remark on this clone: The junction departs from germline at one end; a sequencing error may be responsible. The chain couples TRBV19 to TRBJ1-2; maybe TRBD1 (6 bases). This CDR3 has 15 residues. Germline V lookup: CDR1 LNHDA, CDR2 SQIVND (reference sequence). The CDR3 here is CASSIDEQGYYGYTF. CDR3 sequence (DNA): TGTGCCAGCAGTATAGATGAACAGGGCTACTATGGCTACACCTTC. The whole variable domain, filled in from reference TRBV19 and TRBJ1-2, reads DGGITQSPKYLFRKEGQNVTLSCEQNLNHDAMYWYRQDPGQGLRLIYYSQIVNDFQKGDIAEGYSVSREKKESFPLTVTSAQKNPTAFYLCASSIDEQGYYGYTFGSGTRLTVV.

The gene calls are TRBV5-6 and TRBJ2-3, with D maybe TRBD2 (7 bases). The germline V gene has CDR1 SGHDT and CDR2 YYEEEE. The CDR3 totals 15 residues. V was pared by 0 bases and J by 6 bases, with 14 bases between. The CDR3 is CASSLATGGHDTQYF. CDR3 nucleotide sequence: TGTGCCAGCAGCTTGGCTACGGGGGGACATGATACGCAGTATTTT.

The rearrangement joins TRBV2 to TRBJ1-1; D might be TRBD1 (5 bases). This CDR3 region has 14 residues. Germline assignment: CDR1 SNHLY and CDR2 FYNNEI. The V end lost 2 bases, the J end lost 4 bases, and 11 bases lay between the germline ends. The CDR3 region is CASSETQGGTEAFF. The DNA for the CDR3 is TGTGCCAGCAGTGAAACCCAGGGTGGCACTGAAGCTTTCTTT.

Worth noting for this clone: One junction end disagrees with the germline gene, perhaps due to a read error. The rearrangement uses TRBV5-1 and TRBJ2-6; 9 bases align to TRBD1. Germline CDR1 reads SGHRS; CDR2 reads YFSETQ. CDR3 length equals 16 residues. CDR3 region: CASSLQGALGASVLTF. In nucleotides, the CDR3 is TGCGCCAGCAGCTTACAGGGGGCGCTTGGGGCCAGCGTCCTGACTTTC. Full variable domain (missing parts from reference TRBV5-1 and TRBJ2-6): KAGVTQTPRYLIKTRGQQVTLSCSPISGHRSVSWYQQTPGQGLQFLFEYFSETQRNKGNFPGRFSGRQFSNSRSEMNVSTLELGDSALYLCASSLQGALGASVLTFGAGSRLTVL.

V gene TRBV11-3 combines with J gene TRBJ2-1; D perhaps matches TRBD1 (6 bases). Germline V gives CDR1 SGHNT, CDR2 YENEEA. The V end lost 3 bases, the J end lost 6 bases, and 18 bases lay between the germline ends. This CDR3 comprises 16 residues. The CDR3 loop is CASSFFGQLYGNEQFF. As DNA, the CDR3 is TGTGCCAGCAGCTTCTTCGGACAGCTATACGGCAATGAGCAGTTCTTC.

The chain carries TRBV21-1 and TRBJ1-2; the table's TRBD1 call for D was not verified on the DNA. TRBV21-1 has pseudogene status. The CDR3 contains 17 residues. The CDR3 DNA is TGTGCCAGCATACAAATCTGGGACAGGCGCACCAACTATGGCTACACCTTC. Amino acid sequence: CASIQIWDRRTNYGYTF.

The rearrangement links TRBV5-1 to TRBJ2-1, with 10 bases lining up with TRBD2. Germline lookup yields CDR1 SGHRS and CDR2 YFSETQ. Unmatched junction bases numbered 2, after V lost 0 bases and J lost 8 bases. CDR3 size: 14 residues. DNA of the CDR3: TGCGCCAGCAGCTTGGAAGCGGGAGGGGATGAGCAGTTCTTC. Translated, it gives CASSLEAGGDEQFF.